This entry describes one TCR beta chain. Its antigen remains unknown. These data come from a study of PD-1 blockade in classical Hodgkin lymphoma. The study, taken as a whole, reports: While CD8+ TCR diversity did not rise significantly by C4D1, CD4+ TCR diversity did. Healthy donors reportedly exceeded newly diagnosed patients in baseline TCR diversity.

Here immunoSEQ multiplex PCR was the method, and the copy in TCRdb shows in-frame clones only, minus some. In the table there are over 75,000 clones, just over 90% of which are singletons. Indicated time point: cycle 4 day 1 (C4D1), after 6 weeks of nivolumab. Brentuximab vedotin exposure varied, and every patient relapsed after autologous stem cell transplantation. The CDR3 is 18 amino acids. CDR1 LGHNA and CDR2 YNFKEQ come from the germline V gene. V trimming: 1 base; J trimming: 0 bases; junction bases outside the gene matches: 10. This specimen consisted of peripheral blood mononuclear cells (PBMCs), obtained before the fourth cycle of nivolumab. This TCR came from a human donor with classical Hodgkin lymphoma. The chain links TRBV4-2 to TRBJ2-3; TRBD2 matches 7 bases. The CDR3 loop is CASSQAMQRGSSTDTQYF. Written as DNA, the CDR3 is TGTGCCAGCAGCCAAGCGATGCAGCGGGGATCTAGCACAGATACGCAGTATTTT.